This T cell receptor (beta chain) was profiled in a study of blood T cell repertoires in COVID-19. Looking at the study overall: Acute-phase and convalescent COVID-19 samples originated in the United States, Italy and Spain.

V was clipped by 8 bases and J by 6 bases, with 22 bases between them. This CDR3 has 15 residues. Germline CDR1 and CDR2: MDHEN and SYDVKM. Only in-frame clones appear in the TCRdb table, and some are missing; sequencing was by immunoSEQ multiplex PCR. The sample records about 530,000 clones, 85% to 90% being singletons. The chain uses TRBV28 and TRBJ1-1; perhaps TRBD1 as D (5 bases). Sequencing was performed on peripheral blood. This TCR came from a woman aged 45-65 years with COVID-19, enrolled during active disease. CDR3: CASGSDRQGRPEAFF. DNA of the CDR3: TGTGCCAGCGGATCGGACCGCCAGGGTCGCCCTGAAGCTTTCTTT.